This T cell receptor beta chain was profiled in a study of cytomegalovirus exposure and HLA in healthy donors. Overall study results and limits: A list of around 160 TCR beta chains associated with cytomegalovirus was given. For cytomegalovirus status, the classifier reportedly gave diagnoses with high specificity and sensitivity.

Concerning this clone: Its specificity is unknown.

Both 60 Vbeta primers and 13 Jbeta primers went into the PCR. Some clones are missing from TCRdb's copy, which holds only in-frame ones; the method was immunoSEQ multiplex PCR. Here the sample spans 190,000 or so clones, more than 80% being singletons. Germline assignment: CDR1 SGDLS and CDR2 YYNGEE. Trimming took off 1 base at V and 7 bases at J, with 12 bases between the two ends. This CDR3 comprises 15 residues. The gene calls are TRBV9 and TRBJ1-6, with TRBD1 as a possible D gene (5 bases). This sequence was found in a boy aged 10-17 years in good health and CMV-seronegative. The sample comprised PBMCs. The CDR3 nucleotides are TGTGCCAGCAGCGTAACCCAGGGAAGAAATTCACCCCTCCACTTT. It yields the protein CASSVTQGRNSPLHF.